This entry describes one TCR beta chain. Its matching antigen is unknown. This entry belongs to a study of T-cell reconstitution after alpha-beta-depleted transplantation in children. Study-wide results and limits: At around two months after transplant, the alpha-beta T cells were reportedly derived from several hundred expanded clones that came from non-depleted graft cells.

The CDR3 spans 14 residues. Germline CDR1 is SGHTA and CDR2 is FQGTGA. V lost 4 bases and J 1 base, leaving 10 bases between the germline ends. Unique molecular identifiers were used to barcode this TCRbeta library. TCRdb processed the PCR reads anew with MiXCR; each CDR3 protein has one entry. The sample gives 700,000 to 950,000 distinct CDR3 sequences, roughly 15% of which show up once; about 4.6% is in the top ten. The receptor was isolated from a male patient aged 5 to 17 who had a stem cell transplant for acute lymphoblastic leukemia, so the T cells may come from the graft donor. This chain joins TRBV7-3 and TRBJ1-1, with D perhaps TRBD1 (5 bases). The source material was PBMCs, mostly from graft donor cells, sampled 360 days after TCRalphabeta/CD19-depleted stem cell transplant. The CDR3 loop reads CASSSGLSNTEAFF. CDR3 DNA sequence: TGTGCCAGCAGCTCAGGGTTATCGAACACTGAAGCTTTCTTT. Full variable domain (missing parts from reference TRBV7-3 and TRBJ1-1): GAGVSQTPSNKVTEKGKYVELRCDPISGHTALYWYRQSLGQGPEFLIYFQGTGAADDSGLPNDRFFAVRPEGSVSTLKIQRTERGDSAVYLCASSSGLSNTEAFFGQGTRLTVV.